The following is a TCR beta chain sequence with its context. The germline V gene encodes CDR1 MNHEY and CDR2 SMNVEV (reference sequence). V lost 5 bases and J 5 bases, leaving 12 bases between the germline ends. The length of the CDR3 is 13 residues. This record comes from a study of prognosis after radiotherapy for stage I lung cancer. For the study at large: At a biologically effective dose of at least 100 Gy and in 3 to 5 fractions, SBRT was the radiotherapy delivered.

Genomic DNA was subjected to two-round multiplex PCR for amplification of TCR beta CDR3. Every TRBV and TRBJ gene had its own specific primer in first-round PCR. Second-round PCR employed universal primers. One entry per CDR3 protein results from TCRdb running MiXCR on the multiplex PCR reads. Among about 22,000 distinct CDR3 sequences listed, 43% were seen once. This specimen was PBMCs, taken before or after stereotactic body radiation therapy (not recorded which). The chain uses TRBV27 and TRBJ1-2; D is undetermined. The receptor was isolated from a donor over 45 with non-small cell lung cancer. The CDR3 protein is CASSPIGVYGYTF. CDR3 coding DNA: TGTGCCAGCAGTCCGATCGGGGTTTATGGCTACACCTTC.